The 5 T cell receptor beta chains in this list originate from one sample, sequenced in a study of blood T cell repertoires in COVID-19. The data were produced by immunoSEQ multiplex PCR, yet TCRdb's version contains in-frame clones alone and is incomplete. The repertoire consists of some 200,000 clones, with roughly 90% occurring once and the leading ten covering around 8%. The sequencing input was PBMCs or T cells enriched from blood (not recorded which). These receptors all come from a woman under 30 who had recovered from COVID-19.

The chain links TRBV29-1 to TRBJ1-2, with D perhaps matching TRBD1 (5 bases). This CDR3 has 10 residues. V was cut by 8 bases and J by 8 bases, with 12 bases left in between. Germline CDR1 reads SQVTM; CDR2 reads ANQGSEA. This CDR3 reads CSSGGWGYTF. In DNA form, the CDR3 reads TGCAGCTCCGGGGGTTGGGGCTACACCTTC.

The genes are TRBV24-1 and TRBJ2-5; 9 positions match TRBD1. The CDR3 is made up of 16 amino acids. The germline V gene has CDR1 KGHDR and CDR2 SFDVKD. With 4 bases clipped from V and 2 bases from J, the junction kept 7 bases outside the gene matches. CDR3 nucleotides: TGTGCCACCAGTGACCGAGACAGGGGGTGGCAAGAGACCCAGTACTTC. This encodes CATSDRDRGWQETQYF.

V usage is TRBV7-2 and J usage is TRBJ2-1; D uncertain. CDR1 SGHTA and CDR2 FQGNSA come from the germline V gene. The V gene lost 5 bases and the J gene lost 7 bases, with 9 bases spanning the gap. CDR3 size: 12 residues. The CDR3 bases are TGTGCCAGCAGCCTCTCTAGGAATGAGCAGTTCTTC. Protein: CASSLSRNEQFF. Full variable domain (rest looked up from reference TRBV7-2 and TRBJ2-1): GAGVSQSPSNKVTEKGKDVELRCDPISGHTALYWYRQSLGQGLEFLIYFQGNSAPDKSGLPSDRFSAERTGGSVSTLTIQRTQQEDSAVYLCASSLSRNEQFFGPGTRLTVL.

V is TRBV28 and J is TRBJ1-4, with D tentatively TRBD1 (5 bases). CDR3 size: 18 residues. Germline lookup yields CDR1 MDHEN and CDR2 SYDVKM. V was trimmed by 3 bases and J by 3 bases, leaving 20 bases between them. The CDR3 loop is CASSFLGREVWANEKLFF. The CDR3 DNA follows: TGTGCCAGCAGTTTCTTGGGCAGGGAGGTGTGGGCTAATGAAAAACTGTTTTTT.

This rearrangement joins TRBV4-1 to TRBJ2-7, with 10 bases matching TRBD1. From germline, CDR1 is MGHRA and CDR2 YSYEKL. The CDR3 covers 15 residues. Losses at the gene ends were 4 bases for V and 0 bases for J; bases not matched to a gene: 3. CDR3 bases: TGCGCCAGCAGCCGGGGGACAGGGGACTCCTACGAGCAGTACTTC. It translates to CASSRGTGDSYEQYF.